This is a list of T cell receptor beta chains from one sample in a study of T cell changes during pregnancy in multiple sclerosis. The data were produced by immunoSEQ multiplex PCR, yet TCRdb's version contains in-frame clones alone and is incomplete. The sample yields 65,000 or so clones, less than 95% seen once. The material sequenced was peripheral blood, taken in the second trimester of pregnancy. All receptors derive from a female donor in good health, enrolled as a control in a pregnancy study. Each CDR3 is given with its conserved first and last residue. The order of the fields is J gene, clone size, D gene, CDR3 length, V gene, CDR3 DNA, CDR3 protein. D genes are given only for firm matches. Size values are once, few and many counts, or a class for expanded clones, and some rows have none.

j_call: TRBJ2-7; clone_size: .; d_call: .; cdr3_length: 12; v_call: TRBV7-9; cdr3_nt: TGTGCCAGCAGTATACATCCCTACGAGCAGTACTTC; cdr3_aa: CASSIHPYEQYF
j_call: TRBJ2-1; clone_size: .; d_call: .; cdr3_length: 15; v_call: TRBV29-1; cdr3_nt: TGCAGCGTCGATTCGACTCTCCCGCCTTACAATGAGCAGTTCTTC; cdr3_aa: CSVDSTLPPYNEQFF
j_call: TRBJ1-1; clone_size: .; d_call: TRBD1; cdr3_length: 12; v_call: TRBV9; cdr3_nt: TGTGCCAGCAGCGCCGGACAGGGGAGAACTTTCTTT; cdr3_aa: CASSAGQGRTFF
j_call: TRBJ2-7; clone_size: .; d_call: .; cdr3_length: 14; v_call: TRBV6-4; cdr3_nt: TGTGCCACTGCAGAGGAGGAAAGCTCCTACGAGCAGTACTTC; cdr3_aa: CATAEEESSYEQYF
j_call: TRBJ2-1; clone_size: .; d_call: TRBD1; cdr3_length: 13; v_call: TRBV5-6; cdr3_nt: TGTGCCAGCAGCTTGGCAGGGGGCTACGAGCAGTTCTTC; cdr3_aa: CASSLAGGYEQFF
j_call: TRBJ2-1; clone_size: .; d_call: .; cdr3_length: 15; v_call: TRBV7-3; cdr3_nt: TGTGCCAGCAGCAACACCGGGACAACATACAATGAGCAGTTCTTC; cdr3_aa: CASSNTGTTYNEQFF
j_call: TRBJ1-3; clone_size: .; d_call: .; cdr3_length: 13; v_call: TRBV11-2; cdr3_nt: TGTGCCAGCAGCTTAATCGGGGGGGACACCATATATTTT; cdr3_aa: CASSLIGGDTIYF
j_call: TRBJ2-3; clone_size: .; d_call: TRBD2; cdr3_length: 15; v_call: TRBV6-6; cdr3_nt: TGTGCCAGCAGTCCCACGGGGGGGCAGGAAGATACGCAGTATTTT; cdr3_aa: CASSPTGGQEDTQYF
j_call: TRBJ2-3; clone_size: .; d_call: .; cdr3_length: 17; v_call: TRBV10-1; cdr3_nt: TGCGCCAGCAGCTTAGGGGGGGGGAGGCGGGTCACAGATACGCAGTATTTT; cdr3_aa: CASSLGGGRRVTDTQYF
j_call: TRBJ1-2; clone_size: .; d_call: TRBD1; cdr3_length: 16; v_call: TRBV2; cdr3_nt: TGTGCCAGCAGGGATCCCGGGACAGCTTCTCGCTATGGCTACACCTTC; cdr3_aa: CASRDPGTASRYGYTF
j_call: TRBJ2-3; clone_size: .; d_call: TRBD2; cdr3_length: 15; v_call: TRBV7-9; cdr3_nt: TGTGCCAGCAGCTTATACGGCGGGGGGGCAGATACGCAGTATTTT; cdr3_aa: CASSLYGGGADTQYF
j_call: TRBJ2-1; clone_size: .; d_call: TRBD2; cdr3_length: 14; v_call: TRBV28; cdr3_nt: TGTGCCAGCAGTCCTAGCGGCACCTACAATGAGCAGTTCTTC; cdr3_aa: CASSPSGTYNEQFF
j_call: TRBJ2-2; clone_size: .; d_call: .; cdr3_length: 12; v_call: TRBV6-6; cdr3_nt: TGTGCCACCACGAAAGCGGGCGGGGAGCTGTTTTTT; cdr3_aa: CATTKAGGELFF
j_call: TRBJ1-2; clone_size: few; d_call: TRBD1; cdr3_length: 15; v_call: TRBV5-8; cdr3_nt: TGTGCCAGCACTCAGACCGGGACAGGGCGCTATGGCTACACCTTC; cdr3_aa: CASTQTGTGRYGYTF
j_call: TRBJ1-4; clone_size: once; d_call: .; cdr3_length: 16; v_call: TRBV5-1; cdr3_nt: TGCGCCAGCAGCCCTGGGGACACGACAACTAATGAAAAACTGTTTTTT; cdr3_aa: CASSPGDTTTNEKLFF
j_call: TRBJ1-2; clone_size: .; d_call: .; cdr3_length: 15; v_call: TRBV4-1; cdr3_nt: TGCGCCAGCAGCCCAACCTTACAGCTTAACTATGGCTACACCTTC; cdr3_aa: CASSPTLQLNYGYTF
j_call: TRBJ2-1; clone_size: .; d_call: .; cdr3_length: 16; v_call: TRBV11-3; cdr3_nt: TGTGCCAGCAGCCCCGGAGGAGCGGCCGCCTACAATGAGCAGTTCTTC; cdr3_aa: CASSPGGAAAYNEQFF
j_call: TRBJ2-7; clone_size: .; d_call: .; cdr3_length: 13; v_call: TRBV10-3; cdr3_nt: TGTGCCATCAGAAGTACAGGGTGGTACGAGCAGTACTTC; cdr3_aa: CAIRSTGWYEQYF
j_call: TRBJ2-7; clone_size: once; d_call: TRBD1; cdr3_length: 16; v_call: TRBV5-1; cdr3_nt: TGCGCCAGCAGCCCCACCACGGGACAGCTAACGTACGAGCAGTACTTC; cdr3_aa: CASSPTTGQLTYEQYF
j_call: TRBJ1-2; clone_size: once; d_call: .; cdr3_length: 14; v_call: TRBV6-1; cdr3_nt: TGTGCCAGCAGTGAAGGGCCACTAAACTATGGCTACACCTTC; cdr3_aa: CASSEGPLNYGYTF
j_call: TRBJ1-1; clone_size: .; d_call: .; cdr3_length: 13; v_call: TRBV6-5; cdr3_nt: TGTGCCAGCAGTTACGACGGGGACACTGAAGCTTTCTTT; cdr3_aa: CASSYDGDTEAFF
j_call: TRBJ2-7; clone_size: .; d_call: .; cdr3_length: 16; v_call: TRBV7-6; cdr3_nt: TGTGCCAGCAGCGGCAACCAGGGGCTTAGCGCCTACGAGCAGTACTTC; cdr3_aa: CASSGNQGLSAYEQYF
j_call: TRBJ2-1; clone_size: .; d_call: TRBD2; cdr3_length: 16; v_call: TRBV7-8; cdr3_nt: TGTGCCAGCAGCTTAGGATCAGCGGGGACTTACAATGAGCAGTTCTTC; cdr3_aa: CASSLGSAGTYNEQFF
j_call: TRBJ2-1; clone_size: .; d_call: .; cdr3_length: 14; v_call: TRBV7-3; cdr3_nt: TGTGCCAGCAGTTGGAGGGGGGGACGGGTTGAGCAGTTCTTC; cdr3_aa: CASSWRGGRVEQFF
j_call: TRBJ1-2; clone_size: .; d_call: TRBD1; cdr3_length: 15; v_call: TRBV4-1; cdr3_nt: TGCGCCAGCAGCGCCCTACAGGGGATCTTTTCTGGCTACACCTTC; cdr3_aa: CASSALQGIFSGYTF
j_call: TRBJ2-7; clone_size: .; d_call: .; cdr3_length: 15; v_call: TRBV6-1; cdr3_nt: TGTGCCAGCAGTGACGGACACCTGGGCTCCTACGAGCAGTACTTC; cdr3_aa: CASSDGHLGSYEQYF
j_call: TRBJ2-7; clone_size: .; d_call: .; cdr3_length: 14; v_call: TRBV27; cdr3_nt: TGTGCCAGCAGTCCCTGGGAACAGGCCTACGAGCAGTACTTC; cdr3_aa: CASSPWEQAYEQYF
j_call: TRBJ1-2; clone_size: .; d_call: TRBD1; cdr3_length: 14; v_call: TRBV6-1; cdr3_nt: TGTGCCAGCAGTCTCTCCAGGGGGGCGCAAGGCTACACCTTC; cdr3_aa: CASSLSRGAQGYTF
j_call: TRBJ2-1; clone_size: .; d_call: TRBD2; cdr3_length: 14; v_call: TRBV14; cdr3_nt: TGTGCCAGCAGCCGGGGGGGCTCCTACAATGAGCAGTTCTTC; cdr3_aa: CASSRGGSYNEQFF
j_call: TRBJ1-1; clone_size: .; d_call: .; cdr3_length: 15; v_call: TRBV4-1; cdr3_nt: TGCGCCAGCAGCCCCCACCACTCAGGGAACACTGAAGCTTTCTTT; cdr3_aa: CASSPHHSGNTEAFF
j_call: TRBJ2-5; clone_size: .; d_call: TRBD1; cdr3_length: 13; v_call: TRBV30; cdr3_nt: TGTGCCGGACAGGGGGCGATCCAAGAGACCCAGTACTTC; cdr3_aa: CAGQGAIQETQYF
j_call: TRBJ2-7; clone_size: .; d_call: TRBD1; cdr3_length: 14; v_call: TRBV18; cdr3_nt: TGTGCCAGCTCACCTCGGACAGGGGTGGACGAGCAGTACTTC; cdr3_aa: CASSPRTGVDEQYF
j_call: TRBJ1-2; clone_size: .; d_call: TRBD1; cdr3_length: 15; v_call: TRBV29-1; cdr3_nt: TGCAGCGCCCCGTCCGGGACAGGGATTTTCTATGGCTACACCTTC; cdr3_aa: CSAPSGTGIFYGYTF
j_call: TRBJ1-3; clone_size: .; d_call: .; cdr3_length: 14; v_call: TRBV18; cdr3_nt: TGTGCCAGCTCACCGGCCTCAACTGGAAACACCATATATTTT; cdr3_aa: CASSPASTGNTIYF
j_call: TRBJ2-7; clone_size: .; d_call: .; cdr3_length: 15; v_call: TRBV5-1; cdr3_nt: TGCGCCAGCAGCTCCGCGGCCCTGATACCCTACGAGCAGTACTTC; cdr3_aa: CASSSAALIPYEQYF
j_call: TRBJ2-1; clone_size: .; d_call: TRBD2; cdr3_length: 13; v_call: TRBV5-6; cdr3_nt: TGTGCCAGCAGCTTGGATAGCGGGAATGAGCAGTTCTTC; cdr3_aa: CASSLDSGNEQFF
j_call: TRBJ1-1; clone_size: .; d_call: .; cdr3_length: 16; v_call: TRBV6-1; cdr3_nt: TGTGCCAGCAGTGAAACATACAGGGCCCCTATAGCTGAAGCTTTCTTT; cdr3_aa: CASSETYRAPIAEAFF
j_call: TRBJ2-7; clone_size: once; d_call: .; cdr3_length: 15; v_call: TRBV7-9; cdr3_nt: TGTGCCAGCAGCTTAGCGCTCGGGGGGCGGGACGAGCAGTACTTC; cdr3_aa: CASSLALGGRDEQYF
j_call: TRBJ2-7; clone_size: .; d_call: TRBD2; cdr3_length: 15; v_call: TRBV6-5; cdr3_nt: TGTGCCACAACGGGGGCGACTAGCGGGGGGCACGAGCAGTACTTC; cdr3_aa: CATTGATSGGHEQYF
j_call: TRBJ2-7; clone_size: once; d_call: .; cdr3_length: 12; v_call: TRBV7-3; cdr3_nt: TGTGCCAGCAGCTACTTCGGGGGTGAGCAGTACTTC; cdr3_aa: CASSYFGGEQYF
j_call: TRBJ2-1; clone_size: .; d_call: .; cdr3_length: 17; v_call: TRBV9; cdr3_nt: TGTGCCAGCAGCGTAGCTCTTGGGAGTACGGCCTACAATGAGCAGTTCTTC; cdr3_aa: CASSVALGSTAYNEQFF
j_call: TRBJ1-2; clone_size: .; d_call: TRBD1; cdr3_length: 13; v_call: TRBV30; cdr3_nt: TGTGCCTGGAGTCCGACAGGGGTTCATGGCTACACCTTC; cdr3_aa: CAWSPTGVHGYTF
j_call: TRBJ2-4; clone_size: .; d_call: .; cdr3_length: 13; v_call: TRBV29-1; cdr3_nt: TGCAGCGTTGAACCAGGGAGGAAAAACATTCAGTACTTC; cdr3_aa: CSVEPGRKNIQYF
j_call: TRBJ2-3; clone_size: .; d_call: .; cdr3_length: 15; v_call: TRBV4-1; cdr3_nt: TGCGCCAGCAGCCCCCTCCGAGGTCGCACAGATACGCAGTATTTT; cdr3_aa: CASSPLRGRTDTQYF
j_call: TRBJ2-5; clone_size: .; d_call: TRBD2; cdr3_length: 15; v_call: TRBV7-8; cdr3_nt: TGTGCCAGCAGCCTCCAGATAGCGGGAGGAGAGACCCAGTACTTC; cdr3_aa: CASSLQIAGGETQYF
j_call: TRBJ2-7; clone_size: once; d_call: .; cdr3_length: 15; v_call: TRBV9; cdr3_nt: TGTGCCAGCAGCCTCTCCCCCGGGGATAGCTACGAGCAGTACTTC; cdr3_aa: CASSLSPGDSYEQYF
j_call: TRBJ1-5; clone_size: .; d_call: .; cdr3_length: 14; v_call: TRBV12-5; cdr3_nt: TGTGCTAGTGGTTTGGAGAGGAGCCATCAGCCCCAGCATTTT; cdr3_aa: CASGLERSHQPQHF
j_call: TRBJ2-6; clone_size: .; d_call: .; cdr3_length: 18; v_call: TRBV7-6; cdr3_nt: TGTGCCAGCAGCTTAAACCAGGGCCCATACTCTGGGGCCAACGTCCTGACTTTC; cdr3_aa: CASSLNQGPYSGANVLTF
j_call: TRBJ2-1; clone_size: .; d_call: .; cdr3_length: 17; v_call: TRBV5-1; cdr3_nt: TGCGCCAGCAGCTTAAGGTTCTCTTTGGGCGCGGGGAATGAGCAGTTCTTC; cdr3_aa: CASSLRFSLGAGNEQFF
j_call: TRBJ2-5; clone_size: .; d_call: .; cdr3_length: 11; v_call: TRBV6-6; cdr3_nt: TGTGCCAGCAGCCGAGTGGAGACCCAGTACTTC; cdr3_aa: CASSRVETQYF
j_call: TRBJ2-7; clone_size: once; d_call: TRBD2; cdr3_length: 18; v_call: TRBV11-1; cdr3_nt: TGTGCCAGCAGCTTAGCGGGGAGAGCGGGGGCCAACTCCTACGAGCAGTACTTC; cdr3_aa: CASSLAGRAGANSYEQYF
j_call: TRBJ1-1; clone_size: .; d_call: .; cdr3_length: 12; v_call: TRBV6-5; cdr3_nt: TGTGCCAGCACCCCGGGGGAGGGACAAGCTTTCTTT; cdr3_aa: CASTPGEGQAFF
j_call: TRBJ2-7; clone_size: .; d_call: .; cdr3_length: 14; v_call: TRBV30; cdr3_nt: TGTGCCTGGAGTTATCGTTTAGTAGCCTACGAGCAGTACTTC; cdr3_aa: CAWSYRLVAYEQYF
j_call: TRBJ2-3; clone_size: .; d_call: TRBD2; cdr3_length: 14; v_call: TRBV28; cdr3_nt: TGTGCCAGCAGTTTTGCGGGAGGCACAGATACGCAGTATTTT; cdr3_aa: CASSFAGGTDTQYF
j_call: TRBJ1-1; clone_size: .; d_call: TRBD1; cdr3_length: 14; v_call: TRBV2; cdr3_nt: TGTGCCAGCAGTGGGGACAGGGTAAACACTGAAGCTTTCTTT; cdr3_aa: CASSGDRVNTEAFF